These T cell receptor beta chains were read from a single sample in a study of cytomegalovirus exposure and HLA in healthy donors. Profiled with immunoSEQ multiplex PCR; TCRdb holds only in-frame clones, not every one. Of about 100,000 clones in the sample, approximately 89% were seen once. Sequencing was performed on PBMCs. Receptors originate from a man aged 30 to 39 in good health and CMV-seronegative. The CDR3 runs from the conserved cysteine through the conserved F or W. A D gene is named only where the DNA matches it firmly. Rows give clone size only sometimes, using once, few, many, or a class for an expanded clone.

D gene,clone size,J gene,V gene,CDR3 protein,CDR3 DNA
.,.,TRBJ2-5,TRBV7-9,CASTPGGNPWAETQYF,TGTGCCAGCACCCCAGGGGGGAACCCGTGGGCAGAGACCCAGTACTTC
.,.,TRBJ1-2,TRBV10-3,CAIKSSNLPRYGYTF,TGTGCCATCAAAAGCTCTAATCTCCCTCGCTATGGCTACACCTTC
TRBD1,.,TRBJ2-7,TRBV27,CASSSPGQTYEQYF,TGTGCCAGCAGTTCGCCGGGACAGACATACGAGCAGTACTTC
.,.,TRBJ1-1,TRBV6-5,CASSYSPGMNTEAFF,TGTGCCAGCAGTTACTCTCCAGGGATGAACACTGAAGCTTTCTTT
.,.,TRBJ2-7,TRBV30,CAWSVIADSYEQYF,TGTGCCTGGAGTGTTATCGCAGACTCCTACGAGCAGTACTTC
.,.,TRBJ2-2,TRBV4-1,CASSQDWANTGELFF,TGCGCCAGCAGCCAAGATTGGGCAAACACCGGGGAGCTGTTTTTT
.,.,TRBJ1-4,TRBV7-9,CASSSNRVRNEKLFF,TGTGCCAGCAGCTCGAACAGGGTTCGAAATGAAAAACTGTTTTTT
.,.,TRBJ2-1,TRBV4-2,CASSQESGSYNEQFF,TGTGCCAGCAGCCAAGAGAGCGGCTCCTACAATGAGCAGTTCTTC
TRBD2,.,TRBJ2-7,TRBV18,CASSPGEGLAYEQYF,TGTGCCAGCTCACCAGGGGAGGGTTTAGCCTACGAGCAGTACTTC
.,.,TRBJ2-3,TRBV11-1,CASSPQGLSTDTQYF,TGTGCCAGCAGCCCACAGGGATTAAGCACAGATACGCAGTATTTT
.,.,TRBJ2-2,TRBV28,CASSFDIRVYDTGELFF,TGTGCCAGCAGTTTCGATATACGGGTTTACGACACCGGGGAGCTGTTTTTT
.,.,TRBJ2-3,TRBV7-9,CASRQGSRSDTQYF,TGTGCCAGTCGTCAGGGGTCCCGCTCAGATACGCAGTATTTT
.,.,TRBJ1-2,TRBV19,CASSPRFYGYTF,TGTGCCAGTAGTCCGCGATTCTATGGCTACACCTTC
TRBD2,.,TRBJ2-3,TRBV18,CASSPQMGTSGSKDTDTQYF,TGTGCCAGCTCACCACAAATGGGGACTAGCGGGAGCAAGGACACAGATACGCAGTATTTT
.,.,TRBJ2-1,TRBV11-2,CASGRGGSYNEQFF,TGTGCCAGCGGCCGGGGAGGATCTTACAATGAGCAGTTCTTC
TRBD1,.,TRBJ2-2,TRBV4-1,CASSPRGQGGTGELFF,TGCGCCAGCAGCCCGAGGGGGCAGGGCGGCACCGGGGAGCTGTTTTTT
TRBD2,.,TRBJ2-3,TRBV7-3,CASSYSGGMADTQYF,TGTGCCAGCAGCTATAGCGGGGGAATGGCAGATACGCAGTATTTT
.,.,TRBJ2-7,TRBV5-1,CASSPNDNYEQYF,TGCGCCAGCAGCCCTAACGACAACTACGAGCAGTACTTC
.,.,TRBJ2-5,TRBV7-2,CASSSPAEDYLGAQYF,TGTGCCAGCAGCTCCCCAGCCGAGGACTATTTAGGGGCCCAGTACTTC
TRBD1,.,TRBJ1-5,TRBV4-1,CASSQDGQGNQPQHF,TGCGCCAGCAGCCAAGACGGACAGGGCAATCAGCCCCAGCATTTT
TRBD1,.,TRBJ1-2,TRBV4-1,CASSQTEARQGNYGYTF,TGCGCCAGCAGCCAAACCGAGGCAAGACAGGGTAACTATGGCTACACCTTC
TRBD1,.,TRBJ2-1,TRBV5-1,CASSSDRGRLDEQFF,TGCGCCAGCAGCTCGGACAGGGGGCGTCTTGATGAGCAGTTCTTC
TRBD1,.,TRBJ2-3,TRBV7-2,CASSLDRGGDTQYF,TGTGCCAGCAGCCTAGACAGGGGGGGAGATACGCAGTATTTT
TRBD2,.,TRBJ2-1,TRBV7-3,CASSLAGGRVEQFF,TGTGCCAGCAGCTTGGCGGGGGGGCGGGTTGAGCAGTTCTTC
.,once,TRBJ2-3,TRBV5-4,CASSLERREVGDTQYF,TGTGCCAGCAGCTTGGAAAGGAGGGAGGTCGGAGATACGCAGTATTTT
TRBD2,.,TRBJ2-7,TRBV30,CAWSVGFLAGAYEQYF,TGTGCCTGGAGTGTGGGATTCCTAGCGGGGGCCTACGAGCAGTACTTC
.,.,TRBJ1-1,TRBV6-5,CASSRGAKEAFF,TGTGCCAGCAGCAGGGGAGCGAAGGAGGCTTTCTTT
.,once,TRBJ1-5,TRBV6-1,CASSEASTGLLQPQHF,TGTGCCAGCAGTGAAGCGTCCACAGGGCTGCTCCAGCCCCAGCATTTT
.,.,TRBJ2-7,TRBV6-5,CASSPRGGYEQYF,TGTGCCAGCAGTCCCCGGGGTGGCTACGAGCAGTACTTC
TRBD2,.,TRBJ2-1,TRBV27,CASSFSGRAYNEQFF,TGTGCCAGCAGTTTTAGCGGGAGGGCCTACAATGAGCAGTTCTTC
.,few,TRBJ2-1,TRBV5-1,CASSLGLASDEQFF,TGCGCCAGCAGCTTGGGCCTAGCTTCGGATGAGCAGTTCTTC
.,few,TRBJ1-3,TRBV7-9,CASSLSWELSGNTIYF,TGTGCCAGCAGCTTATCTTGGGAGCTCTCTGGAAACACCATATATTTT
TRBD1,few,TRBJ1-5,TRBV10-3,CAISDLPGTGKGDQPQHF,TGTGCCATCAGTGACCTCCCCGGGACAGGGAAAGGCGATCAGCCCCAGCATTTT
TRBD1,.,TRBJ1-4,TRBV7-2,CASSSGQGNEKLFF,TGTGCCAGCAGCTCTGGACAGGGTAATGAAAAACTGTTTTTT
.,.,TRBJ1-4,TRBV4-1,CASSQGTRFGKLFF,TGCGCCAGCAGCCAAGGGACTAGATTCGGAAAACTGTTTTTT
.,.,TRBJ2-7,TRBV6-5,CASSYSNTGGTYEQYF,TGTGCCAGCAGTTACTCGAATACGGGGGGCACCTACGAGCAGTACTTC
TRBD2,.,TRBJ2-3,TRBV4-1,CASGHQRLARKDTQYF,TGCGCCAGCGGGCACCAGAGACTAGCGAGGAAAGATACGCAGTATTTT
.,.,TRBJ2-6,TRBV4-1,CASSQGPQPGANVLTF,TGCGCCAGCAGCCAAGGGCCCCAGCCTGGGGCCAACGTCCTGACTTTT
.,once,TRBJ2-1,TRBV6-5,CASRSRNEQFF,TGTGCCAGCAGGTCGAGGAATGAGCAGTTCTTC
.,.,TRBJ2-7,TRBV2,CASNRGARYEQYF,TGTGCCAGCAATCGGGGGGCGCGCTACGAGCAGTACTTC
.,.,TRBJ1-2,TRBV25-1,CASSERTGNYGYTF,TGTGCCAGCAGTGAGCGCACAGGGAATTATGGCTACACCTTC
.,.,TRBJ1-1,TRBV7-3,CASSLNRVRNTEAFF,TGTGCCAGCAGCTTAAATCGGGTCAGGAACACTGAAGCTTTCTTT
TRBD1,.,TRBJ2-5,TRBV7-9,CASSQTGSWETQYF,TGTGCCAGCAGCCAGACAGGGTCTTGGGAGACCCAGTACTTC
TRBD2,.,TRBJ2-1,TRBV29-1,CSAFQGVGAGGQNEQFF,TGCAGCGCATTCCAGGGAGTCGGTGCGGGAGGGCAAAATGAGCAGTTCTTC
.,.,TRBJ2-5,TRBV30,CAWSTRRGETQYF,TGTGCCTGGAGTACTAGGCGAGGGGAGACCCAGTACTTC
.,.,TRBJ2-1,TRBV5-4,CASSFTGYNEQFF,TGTGCCAGCAGCTTTACTGGTTACAATGAGCAGTTCTTC
.,.,TRBJ2-3,TRBV27,CASRTGSWTDTQYF,TGTGCCAGCAGAACAGGGAGTTGGACAGATACGCAGTATTTT
.,once,TRBJ1-5,TRBV5-1,CASSLRGGRHSNQPQHF,TGCGCCAGCAGCTTGCGGGGGGGGCGACATTCTAATCAGCCCCAGCATTTT